This TCR beta chain was sequenced during a study of blood T cell repertoires in COVID-19. The CDR3 is 18 amino acids. Produced via immunoSEQ multiplex PCR; TCRdb's table is partial and in-frame only. Among around 58,000 clones listed, approximately 85% were seen once. The sequence was obtained from a human donor in a cohort sampled during active COVID-19. This chain joins TRBV12-1 and TRBJ1-5; TRBD1 is taken as the D call from the table, unchecked against the DNA. TRBV12-1 constitutes a pseudogene. The sequenced sample was peripheral blood. The CDR3 DNA follows: TGTGCCAGCAGCTTACCCTACTGCCGGGACAGGGAGAATCAGCCCCAGCATTTT. It yields the protein CASSLPYCRDRENQPQHF.